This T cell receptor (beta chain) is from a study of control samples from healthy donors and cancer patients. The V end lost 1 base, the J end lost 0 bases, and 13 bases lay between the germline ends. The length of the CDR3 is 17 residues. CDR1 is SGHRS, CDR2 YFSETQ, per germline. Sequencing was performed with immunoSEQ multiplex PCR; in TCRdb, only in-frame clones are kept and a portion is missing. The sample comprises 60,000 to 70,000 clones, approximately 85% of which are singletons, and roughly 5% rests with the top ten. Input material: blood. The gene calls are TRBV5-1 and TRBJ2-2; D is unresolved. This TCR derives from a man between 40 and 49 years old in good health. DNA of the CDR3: TGCGCCAGCAGCTTGAATCAGGTGACACCGAACACCGGGGAGCTGTTTTTT. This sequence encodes CASSLNQVTPNTGELFF.